This entry is about one T cell receptor beta chain. This specimen belongs to a study of T cell responses to AZD1222 COVID-19 vaccine. CDR1 and CDR2 from the germline V gene are LNHDA and SQIVND (reference sequence). Between the trimmed V and J ends, which lost 7 bases and 1 base, there was a span of 17 bases. The CDR3 sequence is 16 residues long. Sequencing was performed with immunoSEQ multiplex PCR; in TCRdb, only in-frame clones are kept and a portion is missing. The data hold around 99,000 clones, with 80% to 90% observed a single time. The chain uses TRBV19 and TRBJ1-5; D is perhaps TRBD1 (6 bases). This sample comprised peripheral blood, obtained 28 days after the second AZD1222 dose. The sequence derives from an adult who received the AZD1222 COVID-19 vaccine. Here the CDR3 reads CASNPTGRGSNQPQHF. CDR3 nucleotide sequence: TGTGCCAGTAACCCCACGGGCAGGGGCAGCAATCAGCCCCAGCATTTT.